Shown below are 20 T cell receptor beta chains from a single sample sequenced in a study of blood T cell repertoires in COVID-19. Sequenced by immunoSEQ multiplex PCR; TCRdb stores in-frame clones only, minus some. This table has about 49,000 clones, 80% to 85% appearing once. Sequenced: peripheral blood. The receptors shown here come from a woman aged 80 or over with COVID-19, enrolled during active disease.

The chain couples TRBV24-1 to TRBJ2-1; 13 bases line up with TRBD2. Germline values: CDR1 KGHDR, CDR2 SFDVKD. V gave up 3 bases and J gave up 8 bases; unmatched junction bases: 9. The length of the CDR3 is 17 residues. CDR3 sequence reads: CATSDPGLAGVGDEQFF. The CDR3 coding sequence is TGTGCCACCAGTGATCCCGGACTAGCGGGGGTCGGCGATGAGCAGTTCTTC.

CDR3 region: CASSPMGGDTEAFF. In DNA, the CDR3 is TGTGCCAGCAGCCCAATGGGAGGGGACACTGAAGCTTTCTTT. The genes are TRBV7-3 and TRBJ1-1, with D possibly matching TRBD1 (5 bases). Per germline, CDR1 SGHTA and CDR2 FQGTGA. V lost 5 bases and J lost 3, with 13 bases in between. The CDR3 totals 14 residues.

This chain uses TRBV4-1 with TRBJ1-1; D uncertain. V was clipped by 0 bases and J by 2 bases, with 10 bases between them. This CDR3 contains 15 residues. Germline CDR1 MGHRA, CDR2 YSYEKL. CDR3 bases: TGCGCCAGCAGCCAAGAAGCCGGGGTTAACACTGAAGCTTTCTTT. It specifies CASSQEAGVNTEAFF.

The V gene is TRBV6-5, the J gene TRBJ2-2, with D maybe TRBD1 (6 bases). Germline-derived CDR1 and CDR2 are MNHEY and SVGAGI. V gave up 6 bases and J gave up 5 bases, with 16 bases separating them. The CDR3 runs to 15 residues. The CDR3 DNA reads TGTGCCAGCAGACAACAGGGAGCACGTACCGGGGAGCTGTTTTTT. Translated, it gives CASRQQGARTGELFF.

CDR3 DNA sequence: TGTGCCAGCAGACAGCTTGAAAAACTGTTTTTT. Translating gives CASRQLEKLFF. This rearrangement joins TRBV28 to TRBJ1-4; D is unresolved. Per germline, CDR1 MDHEN and CDR2 SYDVKM. This CDR3 has 11 residues. The V gene lost 6 bases and the J gene lost 7 bases, with 6 bases spanning the gap.

This CDR3 is CASSSQGLAGGSYYEQYF. In DNA form, the CDR3 reads TGTGCCAGCAGTTCCCAGGGACTAGCGGGAGGGAGTTACTACGAGCAGTACTTC. The chain recombines TRBV28 with TRBJ2-7, with 16 bases that match TRBD2. Germline V gives CDR1 MDHEN, CDR2 SYDVKM. V trimming: 4 bases; J trimming: 3 bases; junction bases outside the gene matches: 9. The length of the CDR3 is 18 residues.

This chain links TRBV4-1 with TRBJ2-1; 9 positions agree with TRBD1. The CDR3 contains 17 residues. Germline V gene data show CDR1 as MGHRA and CDR2 as YSYEKL. The trim removed 2 bases at V and 9 bases at J, leaving 14 bases unmatched. The CDR3 sequence is CASSQQAGTGSGSEQFF. The DNA of the CDR3 is TGCGCCAGCAGCCAACAAGCCGGGACAGGGTCCGGCAGTGAGCAGTTCTTC.

This clone was seen only a few times. The chain recombines TRBV25-1 with TRBJ2-1, with D possibly TRBD1 on 6 matching bases. CDR1 is MGHDK and CDR2 is SYGVNS in the germline V gene. Trimming took 7 bases from V and 0 from J, leaving 10 bases between them. The CDR3 sequence is 14 residues long. The CDR3 loop reads CASIGQSSYNEQFF. As DNA, the CDR3 is TGTGCCAGCATCGGACAGAGCTCCTACAATGAGCAGTTCTTC.

The V and J genes are TRBV19 and TRBJ2-2; TRBD2 matches at 7 bases. This CDR3 is built from 14 residues. The trim removed 7 bases at V and 5 bases at J, leaving 7 bases unmatched. CDR1 and CDR2 (germline): LNHDA, SQIVND (reference sequence). The CDR3 DNA follows: TGTGCCAGTATCCCGGCTAGCGGAACCGGGGAGCTGTTTTTT. As protein: CASIPASGTGELFF.

The V gene is TRBV2, the J gene TRBJ1-2; D is perhaps TRBD1 (6 bases). V shed 4 bases and J shed 4 bases, with 7 bases lying between them. Germline V gene lookup returns CDR1 SNHLY and CDR2 FYNNEI. CDR3 size: 12 residues. The CDR3 protein is CASSGQAYGYTF. CDR3 nucleotides: TGTGCCAGCAGTGGACAGGCCTATGGCTACACCTTC.

The CDR3 protein is CASSTGQGAGNEQFF. CDR3 DNA sequence: TGTGCCAGTAGTACCGGACAGGGGGCGGGGAATGAGCAGTTCTTC. The chain recombines TRBV19 with TRBJ2-1, with 11 bases matching TRBD1. J gave up 7 bases and V 4 bases, and 6 bases lay outside the gene matches. This CDR3 contains 15 residues. Germline V gives CDR1 LNHDA, CDR2 SQIVND (reference sequence). Full variable domain (rest looked up from reference TRBV19 and TRBJ2-1): DGGITQSPKYLFRKEGQNVTLSCEQNLNHDAMYWYRQDPGQGLRLIYYSQIVNDFQKGDIAEGYSVSREKKESFPLTVTSAQKNPTAFYLCASSTGQGAGNEQFFGPGTRLTVL.

The chain employs TRBV30 and TRBJ2-3, with D maybe TRBD2 (6 bases). This CDR3 spans 15 amino acids. CDR1 GTSNPN and CDR2 SVGIG come from the germline V gene (reference sequence). Trimming pared 5 bases from V and 1 base from J, leaving 16 bases between. The CDR3 nucleotides read TGTGCCTGGGCCGTTGGGGCTAGCGGCACAGATACGCAGTATTTT. Translated: CAWAVGASGTDTQYF.

V gene TRBV7-2 combines with J gene TRBJ2-4, with D tentatively TRBD2 (6 bases). The length of the CDR3 is 14 residues. Trimming pared 6 bases from V and 6 bases from J, leaving 15 bases between. Per germline, CDR1 SGHTA and CDR2 FQGNSA. The CDR3 DNA is TGTGCCAGCAGTCTCGGGGGTGTCGGAAACATTCAGTACTTC. This gives the protein CASSLGGVGNIQYF. Looking up the rest from reference TRBV7-2 and TRBJ2-4 gives the full variable domain: GAGVSQSPSNKVTEKGKDVELRCDPISGHTALYWYRQSLGQGLEFLIYFQGNSAPDKSGLPSDRFSAERTGGSVSTLTIQRTQQEDSAVYLCASSLGGVGNIQYFGAGTRLSVL.

Comments on this clone: Compared with germline, one end of the junction differs, possibly owing to a read error. The chain couples TRBV7-7 to TRBJ2-5, with unresolved D. CDR3 size: 14 residues. Germline V CDR1 and CDR2: SSHAT, FNYEAQ (reference sequence). CDR3: CASSSGSYGETQYF. DNA for the CDR3: TGTGCTAGCAGCTCCGGTTCCTACGGGGAGACCCAGTACTTC.

The chain is built from TRBV5-4 and TRBJ2-5, with a possible D match to TRBD2 (6 bases). V lost 0 bases and J 2 bases, leaving 11 bases between the germline ends. Germline V gene lookup returns CDR1 SGHNT and CDR2 YYREEE (reference sequence). The CDR3 covers 15 residues. The CDR3 region has the DNA TGTGCCAGCAGCTTGGCACTAGCAGGTCAAGAGACCCAGTACTTC. Protein sequence: CASSLALAGQETQYF. Full variable domain (rest looked up from reference TRBV5-4 and TRBJ2-5): ETGVTQSPTHLIKTRGQQVTLRCSSQSGHNTVSWYQQALGQGPQFIFQYYREEENGRGNFPPRFSGLQFPNYSSELNVNALELDDSALYLCASSLALAGQETQYFGPGTRLLVL.

This CDR3 reads CATLDGTLGHQPQHF. In DNA form, the CDR3 reads TGTGCCACCTTAGACGGGACACTCGGGCATCAGCCCCAGCATTTT. The chain carries TRBV28 and TRBJ1-5; D possibly corresponds to TRBD1 (6 bases). Deletions cut 10 bases from V and 5 bases from J, with 21 bases between. This CDR3 is 15 amino acids long. Germline V CDR1 and CDR2: MDHEN, SYDVKM.

This chain joins TRBV10-3 and TRBJ1-2, with TRBD1 identical over 9 bases. The CDR3 consists of 14 residues. Germline assignment: CDR1 ENHRY and CDR2 SYGVKD. Trimming took 6 bases from V and 6 from J; bases not matched to a gene: 8. CDR3 in DNA: TGTGCCATCAGCCAAAACCGGGACAGGGATGGCTACACCTTC. It codes for CAISQNRDRDGYTF.

This chain uses TRBV5-1 with TRBJ2-7; D is perhaps TRBD2 (6 bases). Germline CDR1 is SGHRS and CDR2 is YFSETQ. The CDR3 is 15 residues long. V was cut by 0 bases and J by 0 bases, with 10 bases left in between. CDR3 amino acids: CASSLGERASYEQYF. CDR3 nucleotide sequence: TGCGCCAGCAGCTTGGGCGAGCGGGCCTCCTACGAGCAGTACTTC.

CDR3 in amino acids: CASRPLRRQGAGNTIYF. CDR3 nucleotide sequence: TGTGCCAGCAGACCCCTACGGAGACAGGGGGCTGGAAACACCATATATTTT. This chain uses TRBV3-1 (or the pseudogene TRBV3-2) with TRBJ1-3, with 9 bases matching TRBD1. After removal of 6 bases from V and 2 bases from J, the junction contained 11 bases not matched to a gene. Germline CDR1 reads LGHDT; CDR2 reads YNNKEL (reference sequence). The CDR3 covers 17 residues.

This clone was counted only a few times. The chain has TRBV5-1 and TRBJ2-2, with 10 bases aligning to TRBD1. Trimming took 4 bases from V and 3 from J; bases not matched to a gene: 6. The CDR3 runs to 16 residues. From germline, CDR1 is SGHRS and CDR2 YFSETQ. CDR3 in DNA: TGCGCCAGCAGCCCCCCGGGACAGGGGTACACCGGGGAGCTGTTTTTT. Translated, it gives CASSPPGQGYTGELFF.